What follows are 22 T cell receptor beta chains derived from one specimen sequenced in a study of graft-versus-host responses after intestinal transplantation. The data were produced by immunoSEQ multiplex PCR, yet TCRdb's version contains in-frame clones alone and is incomplete. This table holds tens of thousands of clones, 89% found once. The authors processed graft tissue to release intraepithelial and lamina propria lymphocytes. Material: ileum tissue, obtained approximately 370 days after transplant. These receptors were collected from a human patient who received an intestinal transplant, so some T cells may come from the graft donor.

This rearrangement joins TRBV5-6 to TRBJ1-2; no reliable D call. This CDR3 comprises 14 residues. The V gene's germline CDR1 is SGHDT and CDR2 YYEEEE. Between the trimmed V and J ends, which lost 4 bases and 4 bases, there was a span of 14 bases. CDR3 amino acids: CASSPGWDFYGYTF. CDR3 in DNA: TGTGCCAGCAGCCCTGGGTGGGATTTCTATGGCTACACCTTC.

The V call is TRBV7-9, the J call TRBJ2-3; D not resolved. The germline CDR1 and CDR2 sequences are SEHNR and FQNEAQ (reference sequence). V gave up 2 bases and J gave up 6 bases, with 9 bases separating them. CDR3 length: 13 residues. The chain's CDR3 is CASSLYPRDTQYF. The CDR3, as DNA: TGTGCCAGCAGCTTATACCCGAGGGATACGCAGTATTTT.

V and J are TRBV6-5 and TRBJ2-1; D is undetermined. Deletions cut 0 bases from V and 5 bases from J, with 8 bases between. The V gene's germline CDR1 is MNHEY and CDR2 SVGAGI. This CDR3 has 14 residues. The CDR3 is CASSYSWTDNEQFF. DNA of the CDR3: TGTGCCAGCAGTTACTCGTGGACGGACAATGAGCAGTTCTTC.

The chain is built from TRBV7-2 and TRBJ2-7, with 10 nucleotides matching TRBD1. Germline assignment: CDR1 SGHTA and CDR2 FQGNSA. Unmatched junction bases numbered 2, after V lost 3 bases and J lost 0 bases. The CDR3 length is 15 residues. This CDR3 is CASSFDRGLSYEQYF. CDR3 in DNA: TGTGCCAGCAGCTTTGACAGGGGGCTCTCCTACGAGCAGTACTTC.

This clone has just one count. This rearrangement joins TRBV6-7 to TRBJ1-4; the D is unclear. TRBV6-7 belongs to the ORF category, with a function that is uncertain. V lost 7 bases and J 7 bases, leaving 16 bases between the germline ends. The CDR3 sequence is 14 residues long. CDR3 residues: CASTLNTGFEKLFF. In DNA form, the CDR3 reads TGTGCCAGCACCTTGAACACTGGGTTTGAAAAACTGTTTTTT.

The genes are TRBV6-1 and TRBJ2-7; D call uncertain. V was shortened by 7 bases and J by 7 bases, with 17 bases between the two germline ends. The CDR3 sequence is 13 residues long. CDR1 is MNHNS, CDR2 SASEGT, per germline. CDR3 in amino acids: CASKDRPLGEQYF. The CDR3 DNA is TGTGCCAGCAAGGATCGGCCCTTAGGTGAGCAGTACTTC.

This chain links TRBV28 with TRBJ2-3; D is uncertain. The V and J ends lost 3 bases and 0 bases respectively, with 7 bases between them. Germline-derived CDR1 and CDR2 are MDHEN and SYDVKM. The CDR3 has 14 residues. CDR3 in amino acids: CASSLESSTDTQYF. In DNA form, the CDR3 reads TGTGCCAGCAGTTTGGAGTCGAGCACAGATACGCAGTATTTT.

The chain carries TRBV29-1 and TRBJ2-1; 8 bases are a match to TRBD1. CDR1 is SQVTM and CDR2 is ANQGSEA in the germline V gene. The CDR3 contains 16 residues. The ends lost 4 bases at V and 9 bases at J; junction bases unmatched: 17. In nucleotides, the CDR3 is TGCAGCGTTGCACCCATGGACAGGGTGAGACTTTTTGAGCAGTTCTTC. Translation gives CSVAPMDRVRLFEQFF.

The V call is TRBV7-8, the J call TRBJ1-4; no reliable D call. This CDR3 comprises 14 residues. Trimming pared 4 bases from V and 7 bases from J, leaving 13 bases between. Germline CDR1 and CDR2: SGHVS and FQNEAQ. The CDR3 region is CASSYVGPTEKLFF. The CDR3, as DNA: TGTGCCAGCAGCTACGTTGGCCCGACTGAAAAACTGTTTTTT.

V gene TRBV6-5 combines with J gene TRBJ1-1; 7 bases are a match to TRBD1. Germline V CDR1 and CDR2: MNHEY, SVGAGI. This CDR3 is 14 amino acids long. The junction had 7 bases not matched to a gene; V was cut back by 4 bases and J by 5 bases. The CDR3 sequence is CASSSTGAGTEAFF. The CDR3 DNA sequence: TGTGCCAGCAGTTCTACAGGGGCTGGGACTGAAGCTTTCTTT.

The rearrangement joins TRBV6-5 to TRBJ1-2; no reliable D call. The CDR3 contains 12 residues. V lost 7 bases, J lost 7 bases, and 13 bases lay in between. CDR1 MNHEY and CDR2 SVGAGI come from the germline V gene. CDR3 sequence: CASTSPKVGYTF. For the CDR3, the DNA is TGTGCCAGCACCTCCCCGAAGGTTGGCTACACCTTC.

This clone was found once. The CDR3 loop reads CASSPGLVRGTDTQYF. CDR3 bases: TGCGCCAGCAGCCCAGGACTAGTTCGGGGCACAGATACGCAGTATTTT. This chain uses TRBV5-1 with TRBJ2-3, with 7 bases lining up with TRBD2. The CDR3 length is 16 residues. The V and J ends lost 4 bases and 1 base, in that order; junction bases with no gene match: 9. Germline lookup yields CDR1 SGHRS and CDR2 YFSETQ. The variable domain in full, completed from reference TRBV5-1 and TRBJ2-3, reads KAGVTQTPRYLIKTRGQQVTLSCSPISGHRSVSWYQQTPGQGLQFLFEYFSETQRNKGNFPGRFSGRQFSNSRSEMNVSTLELGDSALYLCASSPGLVRGTDTQYFGPGTRLTVL.

The gene calls are TRBV28 and TRBJ1-2; D possibly corresponds to TRBD1 (6 bases). CDR3 length equals 18 residues. The V end was cut by 3 bases, the J end by 8 bases, with 28 bases between. The germline V gene encodes CDR1 MDHEN and CDR2 SYDVKM. This CDR3 is CASSLGRRQGLWLGGYTF. As DNA, the CDR3 is TGTGCCAGCAGTTTGGGCCGACGGCAGGGGCTATGGCTAGGGGGCTACACCTTC.

The chain combines TRBV11-3 with TRBJ1-1, with D perhaps matching TRBD1 (5 bases). Trimming took 6 bases from V and 0 from J, leaving 14 bases between them. Germline V gene sequence: CDR1 SGHNT, CDR2 YENEEA. This CDR3 comprises 15 residues. DNA for the CDR3: TGTGCCAGCAGTTCGACGGGGGAGATGAACACTGAAGCTTTCTTT. Protein product: CASSSTGEMNTEAFF.

This clone was seen once. The chain carries TRBV28 and TRBJ2-7, with no clear D. There are 11 residues in the CDR3. Germline CDR1 and CDR2: MDHEN and SYDVKM. V lost 6 bases, J lost 3 bases, and 6 bases lay in between. This chain's CDR3 is CASRSDYEQYF. DNA for the CDR3: TGTGCCAGCAGGAGTGACTACGAGCAGTACTTC.

The chain is built from TRBV4-1 and TRBJ2-7; D not resolved. CDR1 is MGHRA, CDR2 YSYEKL, per germline. The germline V and J ends were trimmed by 5 bases and 7 bases, with 9 bases remaining between them. The CDR3 has 11 amino acids. CDR3 bases: TGCGCCAGCAGCGCCGGTAGTGAGCAGTACTTC. It is translated as CASSAGSEQYF.

This chain uses TRBV4-2 with TRBJ2-1; D gene uncertain. The CDR3 length is 14 residues. With 4 bases removed from V and 4 bases from J, the gap between germline ends came to 11 bases. CDR1 and CDR2 (germline): LGHNA, YNFKEQ. The CDR3 sequence is CASSLVLDYNEQFF. The CDR3, as DNA: TGTGCCAGCAGCCTCGTGTTAGATTACAATGAGCAGTTCTTC.

The chain carries TRBV7-3 and TRBJ1-2; tentatively, D is TRBD1 (6 bases). The V gene lost 5 bases and the J gene lost 2 bases, with 12 bases spanning the gap. Germline loops: CDR1 SGHTA, CDR2 FQGTGA. The CDR3 covers 14 residues. As DNA, the CDR3 is TGTGCCAGCAGCCCCTGGGGGGCGAACTATGGCTACACCTTC. It encodes CASSPWGANYGYTF.

This chain connects TRBV30 to TRBJ2-3; weak D call: TRBD2 (5 bases). Per the germline V gene, CDR1 is GTSNPN and CDR2 is SVGIG (reference sequence). This CDR3 has 12 amino acids. V was cut by 3 bases and J by 8 bases, with 12 bases left in between. Here the CDR3 reads CAWSRPGGTQYF. Here the CDR3 DNA reads TGTGCCTGGAGCCGCCCCGGAGGTACGCAGTATTTT.

This chain links TRBV4-1 with TRBJ2-7, with a possible D match to TRBD1 (6 bases). Germline V lookup: CDR1 MGHRA, CDR2 YSYEKL. Trimming took off 5 bases at V and 1 base at J, with 15 bases between the two ends. This CDR3 comprises 15 residues. The CDR3 loop reads CASSLRAGASYEQYF. CDR3 DNA: TGCGCCAGCAGCTTAAGGGCAGGGGCTTCCTACGAGCAGTACTTC.

This sequence joins TRBV6-5 and TRBJ1-3; D is unclear. Germline V lookup: CDR1 MNHEY, CDR2 SVGAGI. This CDR3 comprises 13 residues. Trimming pared 5 bases from V and 7 bases from J, leaving 12 bases between. The CDR3 spells CASSDGLGNTIYF. CDR3 DNA sequence: TGTGCCAGCAGTGACGGTCTGGGGAACACCATATATTTT.

The chain couples TRBV7-8 to TRBJ2-3; D not resolved. This CDR3 is built from 14 residues. V lost 5 bases, J lost 4 bases, and 13 bases lay in between. Germline V gene data show CDR1 as SGHVS and CDR2 as FQNEAQ. CDR3 in amino acids: CASSVLNPPDTQYF. The CDR3 DNA reads as TGTGCCAGCAGCGTACTAAATCCTCCAGATACGCAGTATTTT.